The 20 T cell receptor beta chains presented below share a single source sample, sequenced in a study of T cell responses to AZD1222 COVID-19 vaccine. Profiled with immunoSEQ multiplex PCR; TCRdb holds only in-frame clones, not every one. The data hold tens of thousands of clones, with about 93% observed a single time. Material: peripheral blood, obtained on day 0 of MenACWY control vaccination. The receptors originated from an adult in good health.

This clone was seen a single time. This chain uses TRBV5-4 with TRBJ2-7; 8 nucleotides align to TRBD2. The germline V gene encodes CDR1 SGHNT and CDR2 YYREEE (reference sequence). J gave up 2 bases and V 4 bases, and 5 bases lay outside the gene matches. CDR3 length: 14 amino acids. CDR3 in amino acids: CASSHQRETYEQYF. The CDR3 region has the DNA TGTGCCAGCAGCCACCAGCGGGAGACCTACGAGCAGTACTTC.

The J gene is TRBJ2-5, the V gene TRBV11-2; D may correspond to TRBD1 or TRBD2 (5 bases each). Trimming stripped 5 bases from V and 5 bases from J, with 15 bases between. Germline loops: CDR1 SGHAT, CDR2 FQNNGV. This CDR3 comprises 14 residues. The CDR3 DNA reads as TGTGCCAGCAGCCCCCCTTGGGGGAGTGAGACCCAGTACTTC. This codes for CASSPPWGSETQYF.

The chain is built from TRBV6-2 or TRBV6-3 and TRBJ1-2; TRBD1 aligns across 7 bases. There are 16 residues in the CDR3. Germline V gene lookup returns CDR1 MNHEY and CDR2 SVGEGT. J gave up 4 bases and V 2 bases, and 10 bases lay outside the gene matches. CDR3 DNA: TGTGCCAGCAGTTACGGAGGGGGCAGCGGGAGCTATGGCTACACCTTC. Protein product: CASSYGGGSGSYGYTF.

V is TRBV19 and J is TRBJ1-6, with 9 positions matching TRBD1. This CDR3 contains 16 residues. Germline-derived CDR1 and CDR2 are LNHDA and SQIVND (reference sequence). The J segment lost 5 bases and the V segment lost 6 bases, leaving 8 bases of the junction unmatched. The CDR3 bases are TGTGCCAGTAGGGCCCGGGACAGGGTCGATAATTCACCCCTCCACTTT. This translates into CASRARDRVDNSPLHF.

The CDR3 nucleotides are TGTGCCAGCAGCACCCTAACCCCTAACACAGATACGCAGTATTTT. It is translated as CASSTLTPNTDTQYF. The J gene is TRBJ2-3, the V gene TRBV11-2, with no clear D. This CDR3 region has 15 residues. Trimming cost V 5 bases and J 2 bases, with 14 bases left between them. Germline CDR1 is SGHAT and CDR2 is FQNNGV.

This chain's CDR3 is CASSSGQTNYGYTF. For the CDR3, the DNA is TGCGCCAGCAGCTCGGGACAGACTAACTATGGCTACACCTTC. This chain uses TRBV5-1 with TRBJ1-2, with TRBD1 identical over 7 bases. Trimming cost V 3 bases and J 0 bases; bases outside gene matches: 2. The germline CDR1 and CDR2 sequences are SGHRS and YFSETQ. The CDR3 contains 14 residues.

This clone was seen a handful of times. The sample holds other DNA sequences that translate to the same CDR3. The chain is built from TRBV10-1 and TRBJ2-3; D not certain. Trimming took off 3 bases at V and 6 bases at J, with 4 bases between the two ends. This CDR3 comprises 11 residues. CDR1 is WNHNN, CDR2 SYGVQD, per germline (reference sequence). The CDR3 loop is CASSERDTQYF. In DNA, the CDR3 is TGCGCCAGCAGTGAACGGGATACGCAGTATTTT.

V is TRBV7-2 and J is TRBJ1-6, with D possibly matching TRBD1 (6 bases). This CDR3 has 16 amino acids. Trimming removed 5 bases from V and 9 bases from J, with 20 bases in between. Germline CDR1 is SGHTA and CDR2 is FQGNSA. In DNA, the CDR3 is TGTGCCAGCAGCCAGGGACAACCGAAATCGGGTTCACCCCTCCACTTT. It codes for CASSQGQPKSGSPLHF.

V and J are TRBV19 and TRBJ1-1; weak D call: TRBD1 (5 bases). Germline lookup yields CDR1 LNHDA and CDR2 SQIVND (reference sequence). The ends were cut back, 6 bases at V and 5 bases at J, with 22 bases in the middle. There are 16 residues in the CDR3. The CDR3 DNA is TGTGCCAGTAGATCCGTCAGGGCCGAGACGAGTACTGAAGCTTTCTTT. This translates into CASRSVRAETSTEAFF.

In this sample, this clone turned up once. The chain combines TRBV12-3 or TRBV12-4 with TRBJ2-7; 7 bases are shared with TRBD1. This CDR3 region has 13 residues. After removal of 1 base from V and 7 bases from J, the junction contained 4 bases not matched to a gene. Here the CDR3 reads CASSLGQGYEQYF. Here the CDR3 DNA reads TGTGCCAGCAGTTTAGGACAGGGTTATGAGCAGTACTTC.

The rearrangement joins TRBV9 to TRBJ1-2; TRBD1 agrees at 9 bases. After removal of 3 bases from V and 8 bases from J, the junction contained 14 bases not matched to a gene. The CDR3 contains 16 residues. CDR1 and CDR2 (germline): SGDLS, YYNGEE. In nucleotides, the CDR3 is TGTGCCAGCAGCGCTCTTACAGGGACAGGGCATCGGGGCTACACCTTC. Encoded protein: CASSALTGTGHRGYTF.

Here the CDR3 DNA reads TGTGCCAGCAGTCACAGGAATAATTCACCCCTCCACTTT. This sequence encodes CASSHRNNSPLHF. The chain joins TRBV7-3 to TRBJ1-6, with D perhaps matching TRBD1 (5 bases). The CDR3 runs to 13 residues. CDR1 is SGHTA and CDR2 is FQGTGA in the germline V gene. V lost 6 bases and J 5 bases, leaving 8 bases between the germline ends.

The chain links TRBV3-1 (or the pseudogene TRBV3-2) to TRBJ2-7; no definite D call. This CDR3 comprises 13 residues. V lost 0 bases and J lost 2, with 5 bases in between. The germline gives CDR1 LGHDT, CDR2 YNNKEL (reference sequence). The DNA of the CDR3 is TGTGCCAGCAGCCAAGAAATACCCTACGAGCAGTACTTC. Translation gives CASSQEIPYEQYF.

V and J are TRBV10-1 and TRBJ1-4, with D possibly TRBD1 on 6 matching bases. V gave up 2 bases and J gave up 7 bases, with 11 bases separating them. The CDR3 is 14 amino acids. Germline CDR1 and CDR2: WNHNN and SYGVQD (reference sequence). Here the CDR3 DNA reads TGCGCCAGCAGTGAGAGCGGACAGACTGAAAAACTGTTTTTT. This encodes CASSESGQTEKLFF.

This chain uses TRBV21-1 with TRBJ2-7; the table names TRBD1, a call not compared with the DNA. TRBV21-1 is recorded as a pseudogene. CDR3 size: 14 residues. The CDR3 coding sequence is TGTGCCAGCAGCAAAGATGGGACAGGGGACGGGCAGTACTTC. It specifies CASSKDGTGDGQYF.

The chain uses TRBV14 and TRBJ1-1; perhaps TRBD1 as D (6 bases). The CDR3 sequence is 19 residues long. The germline V gene encodes CDR1 SGHDN and CDR2 FVKESK. The ends were cut back, 0 bases at V and 6 bases at J, with 26 bases in the middle. The CDR3 DNA reads as TGTGCCAGCAGCCAAGATTGGCGGGCGGGGGGCGCAGGGGCGCCTGAAGCTTTCTTT. Translating gives CASSQDWRAGGAGAPEAFF.

V usage is TRBV12-3 or TRBV12-4 and J usage is TRBJ1-2, with D maybe TRBD1 (5 bases). The V end was cut by 5 bases, the J end by 8 bases, with 15 bases between. This CDR3 region has 13 residues. The CDR3 nucleotides read TGTGCCAGCAGTAATCTCGGGGGGGTCGGCTACACCTTC. As protein: CASSNLGGVGYTF.

The chain joins TRBV7-8 to TRBJ1-4; D gene uncertain. CDR1 is SGHVS and CDR2 is FQNEAQ in the germline V gene. Trimming pared 6 bases from V and 7 bases from J, leaving 15 bases between. The CDR3 extends over 14 amino acids. The CDR3 DNA is TGTGCCAGCAGAAATGGACCATGGGGTGAAAAACTGTTTTTT. Its protein is CASRNGPWGEKLFF.

CDR3 nucleotides: TGCGCCACCCACCCGGGGTCTACCTTAATTGGGAATGAGCAGTTCTTC. It encodes CATHPGSTLIGNEQFF. The chain is built from TRBV5-1 and TRBJ2-1; D is perhaps TRBD2 (5 bases). V was clipped by 9 bases and J by 7 bases, with 26 bases between them. Germline CDR1 is SGHRS and CDR2 is YFSETQ. The CDR3 is 16 amino acids.

This chain uses TRBV7-2 with TRBJ1-4, with a tentative D call TRBD1 (5 bases). Deletions cut 0 bases from V and 7 bases from J, with 12 bases between. This CDR3 is built from 15 residues. Per germline, CDR1 SGHTA and CDR2 FQGNSA. The CDR3 DNA reads as TGTGCCAGCAGCTTAGCAAGGGGTTTGAGTGAAAAACTGTTTTTT. Its translation is CASSLARGLSEKLFF.